What follows are 15 T cell receptor beta chains derived from one specimen sequenced in a study of blood T cell repertoires in COVID-19. Clones were sequenced by immunoSEQ multiplex PCR, and TCRdb holds only the in-frame ones, with some missing. The sample records 300,000 to 450,000 clones, roughly 86% being singletons. Sequencing used peripheral blood. The source of these receptors is a human donor in a cohort sampled during active COVID-19.

This chain links TRBV6-5 with TRBJ1-2, with D possibly matching TRBD1 (5 bases). Germline CDR1 reads MNHEY; CDR2 reads SVGAGI. V was shortened by 7 bases and J by 7 bases, with 19 bases between the two germline ends. CDR3 length equals 14 residues. This CDR3 reads CASISGGGIGGYTF. CDR3 sequence (DNA): TGTGCCAGCATCTCAGGTGGGGGGATCGGTGGCTACACCTTC.

This sequence joins TRBV6-4 and TRBJ2-1; 9 positions match TRBD2. This CDR3 has 14 amino acids. The V segment lost 2 bases and the J segment 10 bases; nucleotides outside the gene matches: 6. The germline CDR1 and CDR2 sequences are MRHNA and SNTAGT. The CDR3 protein is CASSDQRGAQEQFF. The CDR3 nucleotides are TGTGCCAGCAGTGACCAGCGGGGGGCCCAGGAGCAGTTCTTC.

The rearrangement links TRBV19 to TRBJ2-1, with 13 bases fitting TRBD2. Trimming took 6 bases from V and 6 from J; bases not matched to a gene: 8. CDR3 length: 16 residues. Germline CDR1 LNHDA, CDR2 SQIVND (reference sequence). The CDR3 spells CASRHTTSGRGNEQFF. Written as DNA, the CDR3 is TGTGCCAGTAGACACACCACTAGCGGGAGGGGCAATGAGCAGTTCTTC. The whole variable domain, remainder taken from reference TRBV19 and TRBJ2-1, is DGGITQSPKYLFRKEGQNVTLSCEQNLNHDAMYWYRQDPGQGLRLIYYSQIVNDFQKGDIAEGYSVSREKKESFPLTVTSAQKNPTAFYLCASRHTTSGRGNEQFFGPGTRLTVL.

This rearrangement joins TRBV5-5 to TRBJ1-2; no clear D. Germline values: CDR1 SGHKS, CDR2 YYEKEE (reference sequence). This CDR3 spans 15 amino acids. Trimming removed 4 bases from V and 0 bases from J, with 13 bases in between. CDR3 in DNA: TGTGCCAGCAGCCCCGTGGGTGGAGCTAACTATGGCTACACCTTC. Protein: CASSPVGGANYGYTF. The entire variable domain, with the rest obtained from reference TRBV5-5 and TRBJ1-2, is as follows: DAGVTQSPTHLIKTRGQQVTLRCSPISGHKSVSWYQQVLGQGPQFIFQYYEKEERGRGNFPDRFSARQFPNYSSELNVNALLLGDSALYLCASSPVGGANYGYTFGSGTRLTVV.

The V call is TRBV12-5, the J call TRBJ1-4; 7 bases are a match to TRBD1. Germline CDR1 reads LGHNT; CDR2 reads FRNRAP. The CDR3 is 14 amino acids. J was trimmed by 8 bases and V by 6 bases; bases with no gene match: 9. The CDR3 region has the DNA TGTGCTAGTGGCACAACAGGGGTGCGGGAAAAACTGTTTTTT. Protein product: CASGTTGVREKLFF.

The CDR3 DNA sequence: TGTGCCAGTAGACTGACAGGGGTAGGAGAAAAACTGTTTTTT. Its translation is CASRLTGVGEKLFF. This sequence joins TRBV19 and TRBJ1-4; 8 bases agree with TRBD1. The V and J ends lost 6 bases and 8 bases, in that order; junction bases with no gene match: 8. The CDR3 has 14 amino acids. Germline V gene sequence: CDR1 LNHDA, CDR2 SQIVND (reference sequence).

This chain links TRBV5-6 with TRBJ2-1; the match to TRBD2 covers 8 bases. Germline V gene data show CDR1 as SGHDT and CDR2 as YYEEEE. CDR3 length: 17 amino acids. The trim removed 0 bases at V and 2 bases at J, leaving 7 bases unmatched. CDR3 nucleotide sequence: TGTGCCAGCAGCTTGGGGGTTAGCGGGGTTACCTACAATGAGCAGTTCTTC. As protein: CASSLGVSGVTYNEQFF.

V and J are TRBV19 and TRBJ2-3, with 12 positions matching TRBD2. Trimming cost V 3 bases and J 4 bases; bases outside gene matches: 5. The CDR3 consists of 16 residues. The germline CDR1 and CDR2 sequences are LNHDA and SQIVND (reference sequence). This chain's CDR3 is CASSMRTSGVSDTQYF. CDR3 DNA: TGTGCCAGTAGTATGCGGACTAGCGGGGTCTCAGATACGCAGTATTTT.

The chain is built from TRBV5-4 and TRBJ1-2; tentative D call: TRBD1 (6 bases). V was clipped by 9 bases and J by 1 base, with 10 bases between them. Germline V gene lookup returns CDR1 SGHNT and CDR2 YYREEE (reference sequence). CDR3 length equals 12 residues. The CDR3 nucleotides are TGTGCCACGAAGGGGGTTAACTATGGCTACACCTTC. Translated: CATKGVNYGYTF.

V and J are TRBV5-6 and TRBJ1-3; D might be TRBD1 (5 bases). Trimming shortened V by 1 base and J by 0 bases, and 14 bases separated the two germline ends. The CDR3 length is 17 residues. The germline V gene encodes CDR1 SGHDT and CDR2 YYEEEE. CDR3 DNA sequence: TGTGCCAGCAGCTTGAGGGGCAGGGACTACTCTGGAAACACCATATATTTT. Its protein product is CASSLRGRDYSGNTIYF.

This chain links TRBV19 with TRBJ1-5, with D possibly matching TRBD1 (6 bases). Germline-derived CDR1 and CDR2 are LNHDA and SQIVND (reference sequence). The ends were cut back, 6 bases at V and 0 bases at J, with 24 bases in the middle. The CDR3 has 19 residues. For the CDR3, the DNA is TGTGCCAGTAGCCTAGCGATGGGGGGGGGCCCCTATAGCAATCAGCCCCAGCATTTT. Its translation is CASSLAMGGGPYSNQPQHF. Complete variable domain (other parts from reference TRBV19 and TRBJ1-5): DGGITQSPKYLFRKEGQNVTLSCEQNLNHDAMYWYRQDPGQGLRLIYYSQIVNDFQKGDIAEGYSVSREKKESFPLTVTSAQKNPTAFYLCASSLAMGGGPYSNQPQHFGDGTRLSIL.

V and J are TRBV2 and TRBJ1-4; D is undetermined. This CDR3 contains 13 residues. CDR1 and CDR2 (germline): SNHLY, FYNNEI. Trimming pared 0 bases from V and 7 bases from J, leaving 6 bases between. In DNA form, the CDR3 reads TGTGCCAGCAGTGAAGCCGTCCGTGAAAAACTGTTTTTT. Translating it yields CASSEAVREKLFF.

This chain joins TRBV10-3 and TRBJ2-6; 7 positions match TRBD1. The CDR3 has 17 residues. The V segment lost 2 bases and the J segment 3 bases; nucleotides outside the gene matches: 7. The germline gives CDR1 ENHRY, CDR2 SYGVKD. CDR3 DNA sequence: TGTGCCATCAGTGAGACCGGACAGGTCAATGGGGCCAACGTCCTGACTTTC. Its protein product is CAISETGQVNGANVLTF.

The chain joins TRBV19 to TRBJ2-3, with D maybe TRBD2 (6 bases). CDR1 and CDR2 (germline): LNHDA, SQIVND (reference sequence). The V end lost 1 base, the J end lost 2 bases, and 16 bases lay between the germline ends. The CDR3 consists of 17 residues. In DNA form, the CDR3 reads TGTGCCAGTAGTATAGGGTCCCTAGCGCCCTTCACAGATACGCAGTATTTT. It is translated as CASSIGSLAPFTDTQYF.

V usage is TRBV4-1 and J usage is TRBJ2-5; D unresolved. The CDR3 is 15 amino acids. Germline CDR1 is MGHRA and CDR2 is YSYEKL. Trimming left V 5 bases short and J 2 bases short, with 15 bases between. Written as DNA, the CDR3 is TGCGCCAGCAGCTCACAGTCCGATCAACAAGAGACCCAGTACTTC. Protein: CASSSQSDQQETQYF.